The TCR beta chain described here comes from a study of STAT5B mutations in CD4+ large granular lymphocyte leukemia. General study findings and limits: The CD4+ versus CD8+ T-LGLL clonality difference may reflect limited sample size.

V lost 6 bases and J lost 8; bases outside the gene matches: 7. This CDR3 comprises 11 residues. In germline, CDR1 is SQVTM, CDR2 ANQGSEA. Sequenced by immunoSEQ multiplex PCR; TCRdb stores in-frame clones only, minus some. The table records 25,000 to 35,000 clones, roughly 74% of them present only once. As concerns this clone: Its antigen is not known.

The source of this sequence is a human donor in good health. The chain combines TRBV29-1 with TRBJ2-7, with TRBD1 matching 7 bases. Sample: CD4+ T cells from blood buffy coats. Here the CDR3 reads CSVVVGGKQYF. In nucleotides, the CDR3 is TGCAGCGTCGTCGTAGGGGGCAAGCAGTACTTC.